These 30 T cell receptor beta chains were sequenced from one sample in a study of T cells in Graves' hyperthyroidism and ophthalmopathy. Regions amplified from RNA transcripts were the TCR beta CDR3 regions. Using the HTBI primer set, a first-round RT-PCR was run on the TCR CDR3. TCRdb re-called the multiplex PCR reads through MiXCR, storing one row per CDR3 protein. The sample shows 500,000 to 750,000 distinct CDR3 sequences, 11% to 15% of them seen only once. What was sequenced was blood. The source of these receptors is a woman aged 18-29 years with Graves' ophthalmopathy.

This clonotype was found many times. This chain joins TRBV3-2 and TRBJ2-1; TRBD2, the D gene given by the table, was not confirmed from the DNA. TRBV3-2 is designated a pseudogene. The CDR3 has 13 residues. Here the CDR3 DNA reads TGTGCCAGCAGCCCAACGACTAGCGGGTATGGGTTCTTC. This codes for CASSPTTSGYGFF.

This clonotype was picked up a small number of times. The chain is built from TRBV5-1 and TRBJ2-7; TRBD2 matches 8 bases. Germline V gene data show CDR1 as SGHRS and CDR2 as YFSETQ. This CDR3 is built from 15 residues. V lost 0 bases, J lost 3 bases, and 5 bases stayed unmatched. In nucleotides, the CDR3 is TGCGCCAGCAGCTTGGAAGGTAGCGGGATCTACGAGCAGTACTTC. It codes for CASSLEGSGIYEQYF.

This clonotype was seen a handful of times. The V and J genes are TRBV3-1 and TRBJ2-1, with TRBD1 matching over 11 bases. The CDR3 extends over 16 amino acids. CDR1 and CDR2 (germline): LGHDT, YNNKEL (reference sequence). J gave up 9 bases and V 0 bases, and 7 bases lay outside the gene matches. The chain's CDR3 is CASSQDKGTGGGEQFF. In nucleotides, the CDR3 is TGTGCCAGCAGCCAAGATAAAGGGACAGGGGGGGGTGAGCAGTTCTTC.

This sequence joins TRBV4-3 and TRBJ2-7, with D perhaps TRBD2 (6 bases). Germline V gene data show CDR1 as LGHNA and CDR2 as YSLEER. The CDR3 consists of 13 residues. Trimming removed 0 bases from V and 7 bases from J, with 10 bases in between. CDR3 sequence reads: CASSQDRAGEQYF. Written as DNA, the CDR3 is TGCGCCAGCAGCCAAGATAGGGCGGGGGAGCAGTACTTC.

This clonotype turned up a few times. V is TRBV20-1 and J is TRBJ2-1, with no clear D. CDR1 is DFQATT, CDR2 SNEGSKA, per germline (reference sequence). V was cut by 0 bases and J by 2 bases, with 8 bases left in between. The CDR3 is 14 residues long. CDR3 protein: CSARDTVPYNEQFF. The CDR3 region has the DNA TGCAGTGCTAGAGACACCGTTCCCTACAATGAGCAGTTCTTC.

This clonotype came up many times. This chain's CDR3 is CASSLSPRAGVLNEQFF. DNA of the CDR3: TGTGCCAGCAGCTTATCTCCCCGGGCGGGAGTGCTGAATGAGCAGTTCTTC. The chain recombines TRBV7-8 with TRBJ2-1, with 7 bases matching TRBD2. The CDR3 has 17 amino acids. The germline CDR1 and CDR2 sequences are SGHVS and FQNEAQ. Losses at the gene ends were 2 bases for V and 7 bases for J; bases not matched to a gene: 14.

There are many counts of this clonotype. The chain links TRBV12-3 or TRBV12-4 to TRBJ2-5, with a tentative D call TRBD2 (5 bases). Trimming shortened V by 5 bases and J by 5 bases, and 18 bases separated the two germline ends. The CDR3 runs to 15 residues. For the CDR3, the DNA is TGTGCCAGCAGTCATAAGAGCGGTTGGCGGGAGACCCAGTACTTC. Encoded protein: CASSHKSGWRETQYF.

This clonotype was picked up many times. CDR3 coding DNA: TGTGCCTGGAGTCCCGGGACACTTGAAGCTTTCTTT. Translated: CAWSPGTLEAFF. The chain links TRBV30 to TRBJ1-1, with a weak D call TRBD1 (6 bases). The CDR3 is made up of 12 amino acids. The V gene's germline CDR1 is GTSNPN and CDR2 SVGIG (reference sequence). Trimming pared 2 bases from V and 7 bases from J, leaving 11 bases between.

This clonotype was found many times. The chain is built from TRBV6-1 and TRBJ2-7; maybe TRBD2 (6 bases). Germline lookup yields CDR1 MNHNS and CDR2 SASEGT. The CDR3 runs to 17 residues. V lost 6 bases and J lost 1, with 22 bases in between. The CDR3 loop reads CASSTRRGTDKSYEQYF. CDR3 DNA: TGTGCCAGCAGCACGAGGCGCGGGACCGACAAATCCTACGAGCAGTACTTC.

This clonotype was counted many times. The gene calls are TRBV9 and TRBJ2-3; 7 nucleotides agree with TRBD2. CDR1 and CDR2 (germline): SGDLS, YYNGEE. The J segment lost 1 base and the V segment lost 0 bases, leaving 5 bases of the junction unmatched. The CDR3 extends over 16 amino acids. CDR3 loop: CASSVEGGGGTDTQYF. For the CDR3, the DNA is TGTGCCAGCAGCGTAGAAGGTGGGGGGGGCACAGATACGCAGTATTTT. The full variable domain, rest sourced from reference TRBV9 and TRBJ2-3, is DSGVTQTPKHLITATGQRVTLRCSPRSGDLSVYWYQQSLDQGLQFLIQYYNGEERAKGNILERFSAQQFPDLHSELNLSSLELGDSALYFCASSVEGGGGTDTQYFGPGTRLTVL.

This clonotype was counted at least ten times. The rearrangement links TRBV6-2 or TRBV6-3 to TRBJ2-7, with TRBD2 matching 11 bases. Germline V CDR1 and CDR2: MNHEY, SVGEGT. The length of the CDR3 is 15 residues. V trimming: 6 bases; J trimming: 4 bases; junction bases outside the gene matches: 8. The CDR3 DNA follows: TGTGCCAGCAGATACGCCGGGACTAGCGGATACGAGCAGTACTTC. It is translated as CASRYAGTSGYEQYF.

There are many counts of this clonotype. The chain links TRBV9 to TRBJ2-7, with 8 positions matching TRBD2. Germline V gene sequence: CDR1 SGDLS, CDR2 YYNGEE. CDR3 length: 15 residues. V gave up 2 bases and J gave up 6 bases; unmatched junction bases: 10. The CDR3 nucleotides read TGTGCCAGCAGCGTTCGAGGGGGACTAGAAGGCGAGCAGTACTTC. Its translation is CASSVRGGLEGEQYF.

This clonotype was counted ten times or more. The CDR3 reads CASSYDVNSGYEQYF. The CDR3 region has the DNA TGTGCCAGCAGTTACGATGTGAATTCGGGCTACGAGCAGTACTTC. V usage is TRBV6-6 and J usage is TRBJ2-7; D not resolved. Germline CDR1 and CDR2: MNHNY and SVGAGI (reference sequence). The CDR3 sequence is 15 residues long. With 2 bases removed from V and 3 bases from J, the gap between germline ends came to 14 bases.

This clonotype was found many times. This sequence joins TRBV28 and TRBJ2-7; 8 bases are a match to TRBD2. V dropped 6 bases and J dropped 0; count of bases not matched to a gene: 7. The germline V gene has CDR1 MDHEN and CDR2 SYDVKM. This CDR3 contains 15 residues. CDR3 sequence reads: CASSPTSGSSYEQYF. The CDR3 nucleotides read TGTGCCAGCAGCCCAACTAGCGGTAGCTCCTACGAGCAGTACTTC.

This clonotype showed up just a few times. This chain links TRBV30 with TRBJ2-2; D may be TRBD1 or TRBD2 (6 bases each). CDR1 and CDR2 from the germline V gene are GTSNPN and SVGIG (reference sequence). This CDR3 comprises 14 residues. The V and J ends lost 0 bases and 6 bases respectively, with 11 bases between them. CDR3 residues: CAWSVGGKPGELFF. In nucleotides, the CDR3 is TGTGCCTGGAGTGTAGGGGGGAAGCCCGGGGAGCTGTTTTTT. Full variable domain (outside the CDR3, taken from reference TRBV30 and TRBJ2-2): SQTIHQWPATLVQPVGSPLSLECTVEGTSNPNLYWYRQAAGRGLQLLFYSVGIGQISSEVPQNLSASRPQDRQFILSSKKLLLSDSGFYLCAWSVGGKPGELFFGEGSRLTVL.

The sample holds many counts of this clonotype. J is TRBJ2-5 and V is TRBV19; tentative D call: TRBD2 (5 bases). CDR1 and CDR2 (germline): LNHDA, SQIVND (reference sequence). The V end was cut by 5 bases, the J end by 5 bases, with 15 bases between. The CDR3 has 14 amino acids. CDR3 residues: CASSSSRRGETQYF. The CDR3 nucleotides read TGTGCCAGTAGTTCCAGTCGGAGAGGGGAGACCCAGTACTTC.

This clonotype was detected many times. V is TRBV28 and J is TRBJ1-2, with D tentatively TRBD1 (6 bases). The CDR3 is 13 residues long. Germline V gene sequence: CDR1 MDHEN, CDR2 SYDVKM. V was shortened by 5 bases and J by 6 bases, with 13 bases between the two germline ends. CDR3 in amino acids: CASSLGQIDGYTF. The DNA for the CDR3 is TGTGCCAGCAGTCTGGGACAAATAGATGGCTACACCTTC.

There are many counts of this clonotype. The gene calls are TRBV7-2 and TRBJ2-2; no definite D call. The CDR3 is made up of 15 amino acids. Trimming took 3 bases from V and 1 from J, leaving 9 bases between them. The germline gives CDR1 SGHTA, CDR2 FQGNSA. The DNA for the CDR3 is TGTGCCAGCAGCTTTAGGTTAGGGAACACCGGGGAGCTGTTTTTT. Translated, it gives CASSFRLGNTGELFF.

At least ten counts were recorded for this clonotype. The chain uses TRBV7-2 and TRBJ1-1; D is possibly TRBD1 (6 bases). V was pared by 1 base and J by 6 bases, with 9 bases between. Germline-derived CDR1 and CDR2 are SGHTA and FQGNSA. The CDR3 runs 13 residues. The CDR3 sequence: CASSLGTASEAFF. DNA of the CDR3: TGTGCCAGCAGCTTAGGGACAGCTTCTGAAGCTTTCTTT.

The chain carries TRBV9 and TRBJ2-7; 10 nucleotides match TRBD2. Germline V gene lookup returns CDR1 SGDLS and CDR2 YYNGEE. The V gene end was trimmed by 4 bases and the J gene end by 5 bases; junction bases not matched to a gene: 9. This CDR3 region has 15 residues. CDR3: CASSPSGRIANEQYF. As DNA, the CDR3 is TGTGCCAGCAGCCCTAGCGGGAGAATAGCCAACGAGCAGTACTTC.

This clonotype was counted ten times or more. CDR3: CAWDSWGGRGTEAFF. CDR3 in DNA: TGTGCCTGGGATTCGTGGGGGGGCAGAGGCACTGAAGCTTTCTTT. The chain employs TRBV30 and TRBJ1-1; the D gene is possibly TRBD1 (6 bases). Germline V gene sequence: CDR1 GTSNPN, CDR2 SVGIG (reference sequence). V was shortened by 5 bases and J by 4 bases, with 20 bases between the two germline ends. This CDR3 has 15 amino acids. The variable domain in full, completed from reference TRBV30 and TRBJ1-1, reads SQTIHQWPATLVQPVGSPLSLECTVEGTSNPNLYWYRQAAGRGLQLLFYSVGIGQISSEVPQNLSASRPQDRQFILSSKKLLLSDSGFYLCAWDSWGGRGTEAFFGQGTRLTVV.

The sample holds many counts of this clonotype. The V and J genes are TRBV13 and TRBJ2-7; 10 bases match TRBD2. The CDR3 loop spans 15 amino acids. Germline CDR1 PRHDT, CDR2 FYEKMQ (reference sequence). Unmatched junction bases numbered 5, after V lost 5 bases and J lost 1 base. The CDR3 DNA follows: TGTGCCAGCAGCGTACGACTAGCGGGTTCCTACGAGCAGTACTTC. Protein sequence: CASSVRLAGSYEQYF.

The V call is TRBV10-3, the J call TRBJ2-7, with 12 bases that match TRBD1. Germline V gene lookup returns CDR1 ENHRY and CDR2 SYGVKD. The J segment lost 6 bases and the V segment lost 7 bases, leaving 10 bases of the junction unmatched. CDR3 length equals 15 residues. CDR3 residues: CAITPAGTGGTEQYF. CDR3 nucleotide sequence: TGTGCCATCACTCCCGCCGGGACAGGGGGCACCGAGCAGTACTTC.

This clonotype showed up many times. The chain is built from TRBV3-1 and TRBJ2-2; 7 bases agree with TRBD2. This CDR3 spans 15 amino acids. Germline V gene sequence: CDR1 LGHDT, CDR2 YNNKEL (reference sequence). Germline trimming cut 4 bases from V and 4 bases from J; bases unmatched to any gene: 6. The CDR3 sequence is CASSPGRTATGELFF. DNA of the CDR3: TGTGCCAGCAGCCCCGGGAGGACGGCCACCGGGGAGCTGTTTTTT.

This clonotype has more than one count but fewer than ten. The rearrangement links TRBV29-1 to TRBJ1-1, with 10 bases fitting TRBD1. V trimming: 3 bases; J trimming: 4 bases; junction bases outside the gene matches: 5. There are 14 residues in the CDR3. In germline, CDR1 is SQVTM, CDR2 ANQGSEA. The CDR3, as DNA: TGCAGCGTTGAGACAGGGGGCGTTGGCACTGAAGCTTTCTTT. It translates to CSVETGGVGTEAFF. Full variable domain (missing parts from reference TRBV29-1 and TRBJ1-1): SAVISQKPSRDICQRGTSLTIQCQVDSQVTMMFWYRQQPGQSLTLIATANQGSEATYESGFVIDKFPISRPNLTFSTLTVSNMSPEDSSIYLCSVETGGVGTEAFFGQGTRLTVV.

Many counts were recorded for this clonotype. J is TRBJ1-1 and V is TRBV27, with TRBD1 identical over 7 bases. CDR3 length: 17 amino acids. Germline V gene sequence: CDR1 MNHEY, CDR2 SMNVEV (reference sequence). V trimming: 5 bases; J trimming: 3 bases; junction bases outside the gene matches: 15. The CDR3 DNA reads TGTGCCAGCAGTCTAAGTATAATTCCAGGGGGTTACACTGAAGCTTTCTTT. Its protein product is CASSLSIIPGGYTEAFF.

This clonotype turned up a few times. This clone may be a read error of a much larger clone one base away. The chain couples TRBV27 to TRBJ1-1; possibly TRBD1 for D (6 bases). The CDR3 has 13 amino acids. CDR1 MNHEY and CDR2 SMNVEV come from the germline V gene (reference sequence). In DNA form, the CDR3 reads TGTGCCGGCAGTTTTGGCCAGGGGAGTGAAGCTTTCTTT. Its translation: CAGSFGQGSEAFF.

As to this clonotype: This may be a read error: a much more frequent sequence differs by one nucleotide. This chain uses TRBV2 with TRBJ1-1, with D possibly being TRBD1 (5 bases). The CDR3 length is 14 residues. Germline CDR1 and CDR2: SNHLY and FYNNEI. V was shortened by 2 bases and J by 13 bases, with 20 bases between the two germline ends. The CDR3 region is CASSEWAEAGPDFF. The DNA for the CDR3 is TGTGCCAGCAGTGAATGGGCCGAGGCAGGGCCGGATTTCTTT.

This clonotype came up many times. The J gene is TRBJ2-7, the V gene TRBV2, with no clear D. V was cut by 2 bases and J by 3 bases, with 11 bases left in between. Germline values: CDR1 SNHLY, CDR2 FYNNEI. CDR3 length equals 14 residues. CDR3 bases: TGTGCCAGCAGTGAACTAGTAAACATCTACGAGCAGTACTTC. It translates to CASSELVNIYEQYF.

This clonotype appeared many times. This chain joins TRBV7-3 and TRBJ2-1, with D possibly being TRBD2 (6 bases). The CDR3 runs 16 residues. The V end was cut by 2 bases, the J end by 0 bases, with 11 bases between. CDR1 and CDR2 (germline): SGHTA, FQGTGA. The CDR3 coding sequence is TGTGCCAGCAGCTTATACGTGGGGGGCTCCTACAATGAGCAGTTCTTC. This translates into CASSLYVGGSYNEQFF.